One T cell receptor beta chain is described in this entry. None of the donors, who were healthy HIV-negative adults, had recently had acute infections or vaccinations. The assay was immunoSEQ multiplex PCR, and TCRdb's table has in-frame clones only and misses some. The data hold more than 2 million clones, with 95% observed a single time. Germline V gives CDR1 MGHRA, CDR2 YSYEKL. The CDR3 is 15 amino acids. Trimming removed 4 bases from V and 5 bases from J, with 12 bases in between. The data derive from a study of shared clonotypes between healthy human individuals. Source material: naive CD4+ T cells sorted from blood. Subset indicated: CD45RA+ positively selected. This sequence joins TRBV4-1 and TRBJ1-6; D is unresolved. The sequence came from a man between 18 and 29 years old in good health. The CDR3 nucleotides read TGCGCCAGCAGCCGGGCCTTTGGAGATAATTCACCCCTCCACTTT. This gives the protein CASSRAFGDNSPLHF.